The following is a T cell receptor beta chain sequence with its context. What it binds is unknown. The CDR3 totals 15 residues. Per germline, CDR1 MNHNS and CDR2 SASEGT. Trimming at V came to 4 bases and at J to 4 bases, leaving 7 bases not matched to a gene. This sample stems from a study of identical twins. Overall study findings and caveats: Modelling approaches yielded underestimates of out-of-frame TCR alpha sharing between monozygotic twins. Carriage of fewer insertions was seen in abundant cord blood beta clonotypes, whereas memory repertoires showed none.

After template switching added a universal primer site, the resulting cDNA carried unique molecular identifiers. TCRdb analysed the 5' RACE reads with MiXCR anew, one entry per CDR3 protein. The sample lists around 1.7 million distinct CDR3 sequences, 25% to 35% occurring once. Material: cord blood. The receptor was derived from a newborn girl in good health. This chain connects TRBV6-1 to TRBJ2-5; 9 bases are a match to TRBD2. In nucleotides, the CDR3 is TGTGCCAGCAGTGTACTGCGGGGGGGCCCAGAGACCCAGTACTTC. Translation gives CASSVLRGGPETQYF.